The 31 T cell receptor beta chains reported below all come from one sample, sequenced in a study of early T cells in non-severe SARS-CoV-2 infection. TCRdb reprocessed the 5' RACE reads via MiXCR and lists one record per CDR3 protein. The sample contains tens of thousands of distinct CDR3 sequences, over 5% of which appear only once. The specimen was whole blood. The receptors were gathered from an adult who was a healthcare worker with PCR-confirmed SARS-CoV-2 infection or an uninfected control (not recorded which).

This clonotype showed up many times. The chain couples TRBV7-2 to TRBJ1-5; D gene unclear. Trimming removed 4 bases at V and 5 bases at J, with 6 bases between. CDR3 length: 12 residues. Germline V lookup: CDR1 SGHTA, CDR2 FQGNSA. DNA for the CDR3: TGTGCCAGCAGCTCAGGATATCAGCCCCAGCATTTT. Its protein is CASSSGYQPQHF.

The sample holds a few counts of this clonotype. The V call is TRBV30, the J call TRBJ1-1, with D tentatively TRBD1 (5 bases). The germline gives CDR1 GTSNPN, CDR2 SVGIG (reference sequence). The CDR3 has 12 residues. V was trimmed by 3 bases and J by 10 bases, leaving 15 bases between them. The CDR3 loop reads CAWRTTGSPAFF. The CDR3, as DNA: TGTGCCTGGAGGACAACAGGTTCTCCAGCTTTCTTT.

This clonotype showed up many times. The CDR3 nucleotides read TGTGCCGGCCACTCAGGGAACTATGGCTACACCTTC. Translation: CAGHSGNYGYTF. V and J are TRBV6-1 and TRBJ1-2, with D maybe TRBD1 (5 bases). This CDR3 is built from 12 residues. Deletions cut 11 bases from V and 2 bases from J, with 12 bases between. The V gene's germline CDR1 is MNHNS and CDR2 SASEGT.

This clonotype occurred many times. The rearrangement uses TRBV12-3 or TRBV12-4 and TRBJ2-2; 7 bases agree with TRBD1. Trimming cost V 6 bases and J 3 bases; bases outside gene matches: 4. There are 14 residues in the CDR3. CDR3 region: CASRRDSYTGELFF. For the CDR3, the DNA is TGTGCCAGCAGGAGGGACAGCTACACCGGGGAGCTGTTTTTT.

The sample holds many counts of this clonotype. V and J are TRBV15 and TRBJ2-1, with TRBD2 as a possible D gene (6 bases). With 1 base removed from V and 6 bases from J, the gap between germline ends came to 10 bases. The CDR3 spans 14 residues. Looked up from germline, CDR1 is LNHNV and CDR2 is YYDKDF (reference sequence). As DNA, the CDR3 is TGTGCCACCAGCAGAGTGGACTATCCCAATGAGCAGTTCTTC. Its protein is CATSRVDYPNEQFF.

This clonotype has a handful of counts. The rearrangement links TRBV27 to TRBJ2-7; 7 nucleotides agree with TRBD2. The CDR3 runs 16 residues. CDR1 MNHEY and CDR2 SMNVEV come from the germline V gene (reference sequence). V lost 5 bases and J lost 0; bases outside the gene matches: 10. The CDR3 here is CASSLYPGGRSYEQYF. Here the CDR3 DNA reads TGTGCCAGCAGTCTCTACCCGGGGGGACGCTCCTACGAGCAGTACTTC.

This clonotype occurred many times. The CDR3 nucleotides read TGTGCCAGCAGTTACTGGAAGAGCTCCTATAATTCACCCCTCCACTTT. This sequence encodes CASSYWKSSYNSPLHF. The chain uses TRBV6-5 and TRBJ1-6, with D unclear. This CDR3 is built from 16 residues. With 1 base removed from V and 0 bases from J, the gap between germline ends came to 7 bases. Germline CDR1 MNHEY, CDR2 SVGAGI.

This chain joins TRBV11-2 and TRBJ2-1; D gene uncertain. With 0 bases removed from V and 6 bases from J, the gap between germline ends came to 9 bases. The CDR3 extends over 14 amino acids. Germline V CDR1 and CDR2: SGHAT, FQNNGV. The CDR3 here is CASSLEGLGNEQFF. The DNA for the CDR3 is TGTGCCAGCAGCTTAGAGGGTTTGGGCAATGAGCAGTTCTTC.

This clonotype occurred many times. The chain joins TRBV15 to TRBJ1-6; D uncertain. The germline V gene encodes CDR1 LNHNV and CDR2 YYDKDF (reference sequence). With 3 bases removed from V and 0 bases from J, the gap between germline ends came to 18 bases. The CDR3 loop spans 19 amino acids. This CDR3 is CATSRRKFARSSYNSPLHF. As DNA, the CDR3 is TGTGCCACCAGCAGGAGGAAGTTCGCTAGGAGCTCCTATAATTCACCCCTCCACTTT.

This clonotype was seen at least ten times. J is TRBJ2-2 and V is TRBV19; 7 nucleotides match TRBD1. The J segment lost 6 bases and the V segment lost 7 bases, leaving 5 bases of the junction unmatched. CDR3 length: 13 residues. Germline lookup yields CDR1 LNHDA and CDR2 SQIVND (reference sequence). The CDR3 nucleotides read TGTGCCAGTACCCGAGGGGGCCCCGGGGAGCTGTTTTTT. This encodes CASTRGGPGELFF.

This chain uses TRBV3-1 with TRBJ2-5, with 12 bases that match TRBD2. CDR1 and CDR2 from the germline V gene are LGHDT and YNNKEL (reference sequence). Losses at the gene ends were 6 bases for V and 5 bases for J; bases not matched to a gene: 10. CDR3 length equals 16 residues. This CDR3 is CASSPTSGGLTETQYF. CDR3 sequence (DNA): TGTGCCAGCAGTCCTACTAGCGGGGGGCTGACGGAGACCCAGTACTTC.

This clonotype was observed a handful of times. This chain uses TRBV19 with TRBJ1-2; D gene unclear. Germline V gives CDR1 LNHDA, CDR2 SQIVND (reference sequence). Deletions cut 3 bases from V and 0 bases from J, with 8 bases between. This CDR3 region has 14 residues. The CDR3, as DNA: TGTGCCAGTAGTATTTACGGAACTAACTATGGCTACACCTTC. It translates to CASSIYGTNYGYTF.

This clonotype was seen many times. The chain is built from TRBV29-1 and TRBJ2-1; 7 bases fit TRBD1. The CDR3 loop spans 16 amino acids. Germline V gene lookup returns CDR1 SQVTM and CDR2 ANQGSEA. The V gene end was trimmed by 6 bases and the J gene end by 5 bases; junction bases not matched to a gene: 16. CDR3 coding DNA: TGCAGCGTCGCCGACTGGACAGGCCTGGAGGACAATGAGCAGTTCTTC. This sequence encodes CSVADWTGLEDNEQFF.

This clonotype occurred a few times. The chain is built from TRBV12-3 or TRBV12-4 and TRBJ2-2, with a weak D call TRBD1 (7 bases). V was pared by 5 bases and J by 5 bases, with 18 bases between. The CDR3 contains 16 residues. This CDR3 is CASSPQGRKNTGELFF. Here the CDR3 DNA reads TGTGCCAGCAGTCCACAGGGGAGGAAGAATACCGGGGAGCTGTTTTTT.

This clonotype was detected only a few times. In DNA form, the CDR3 reads TGTGCCAGCAGCTCACAGGGTTGGACTGAAGCTTTCTTT. It yields the protein CASSSQGWTEAFF. The chain combines TRBV11-2 with TRBJ1-1; D is perhaps TRBD1 (6 bases). Between the trimmed V and J ends, which lost 4 bases and 5 bases, there was a span of 11 bases. From germline, CDR1 is SGHAT and CDR2 FQNNGV. CDR3 length equals 13 residues.

This clonotype turned up a few times. The chain uses TRBV7-2 and TRBJ2-2; 8 nucleotides line up with TRBD1. The CDR3 contains 16 residues. Germline V gene data show CDR1 as SGHTA and CDR2 as FQGNSA. V lost 5 bases and J lost 3; bases outside the gene matches: 8. This CDR3 is CASSPTGVRDTGELFF. As DNA, the CDR3 is TGTGCCAGCAGCCCGACAGGGGTTAGGGACACCGGGGAGCTGTTTTTT.

The chain couples TRBV7-9 to TRBJ2-7, with D maybe TRBD1 (5 bases). The V and J ends lost 5 bases and 0 bases respectively, with 20 bases between them. The V gene's germline CDR1 is SEHNR and CDR2 FQNEAQ (reference sequence). The CDR3 totals 17 residues. CDR3 DNA sequence: TGTGCCAGCAGCCACGCCAAAGACAGCCGAAGCTCCTACGAGCAGTACTTC. The encoded protein is CASSHAKDSRSSYEQYF.

In its sample, this clonotype was seen many times. The chain has TRBV18 and TRBJ2-1; 8 nucleotides match TRBD2. CDR3 length: 15 amino acids. J was trimmed by 4 bases and V by 2 bases; bases with no gene match: 4. CDR1 is KGHSH, CDR2 LQKENI, per germline. Written as DNA, the CDR3 is TGTGCCAGCTCACCAGTGACTAGCGAATACAATGAGCAGTTCTTC. The encoded protein is CASSPVTSEYNEQFF.

This chain connects TRBV28 to TRBJ2-5; 8 bases agree with TRBD1. Germline-derived CDR1 and CDR2 are MDHEN and SYDVKM. Unmatched junction bases numbered 10, after V lost 2 bases and J lost 5 bases. CDR3 length equals 16 residues. This CDR3 reads CASSLVTGALGETQYF. As DNA, the CDR3 is TGTGCCAGCAGTTTAGTGACAGGGGCCCTCGGGGAGACCCAGTACTTC.

The rearrangement uses TRBV6-2 or TRBV6-3 and TRBJ1-1, with 7 bases fitting TRBD1. Trimming at V came to 6 bases and at J to 0 bases, leaving 13 bases not matched to a gene. This CDR3 has 17 amino acids. From germline, CDR1 is MNHEY and CDR2 SVGEGT. The CDR3 loop reads CASSLLRDRLMNTEAFF. Here the CDR3 DNA reads TGTGCCAGCAGCCTACTTCGGGACAGACTAATGAACACTGAAGCTTTCTTT.

V gene TRBV7-9 combines with J gene TRBJ2-7; D unclear. V was trimmed by 5 bases and J by 3 bases, leaving 17 bases between them. From germline, CDR1 is SEHNR and CDR2 FQNEAQ (reference sequence). The CDR3 runs 15 residues. For the CDR3, the DNA is TGTGCCAGCAGCGGCCCGACGACGGGTTTCTACGAGCAGTACTTC. Its protein is CASSGPTTGFYEQYF.

This clonotype turned up a few times. V gene TRBV5-1 combines with J gene TRBJ2-5; 7 bases fit TRBD1. The CDR3 has 14 amino acids. Germline CDR1 and CDR2: SGHRS and YFSETQ. V shed 2 bases, J shed 2 bases, and the junction held 3 bases outside the gene matches. CDR3 sequence: CASSLGTVQETQYF. CDR3 nucleotides: TGCGCCAGCAGCTTAGGGACAGTTCAAGAGACCCAGTACTTC.

There are many counts of this clonotype. The chain recombines TRBV6-6 with TRBJ1-2; 8 bases are a match to TRBD1. The CDR3 runs 18 residues. The germline CDR1 and CDR2 sequences are MNHNY and SVGAGI (reference sequence). Germline trimming cut 4 bases from V and 1 base from J; bases unmatched to any gene: 14. The CDR3 sequence: CASSWDRRGLTNNYGYTF. The CDR3 DNA reads TGTGCCAGCAGTTGGGACAGGCGGGGATTAACTAATAACTATGGCTACACCTTC.

In its sample, this clonotype was seen a few times. The chain uses TRBV11-3 and TRBJ1-4; D remains unclear. CDR1 and CDR2 from the germline V gene are SGHNT and YENEEA. The CDR3 has 13 residues. V lost 5 bases and J lost 4, with 8 bases in between. The CDR3 bases are TGTGCCAGCAGCCCGGGGAATAATGAAAAACTGTTTTTT. Translated, it gives CASSPGNNEKLFF.

This clonotype was recorded many times. The chain has TRBV19 and TRBJ2-2; tentatively, D is TRBD1 (6 bases). Germline CDR1 is LNHDA and CDR2 is SQIVND (reference sequence). The germline V and J ends were trimmed by 5 bases and 3 bases, with 10 bases remaining between them. The CDR3 contains 14 residues. Here the CDR3 reads CASSPRTDTGELFF. Here the CDR3 DNA reads TGTGCCAGTAGTCCCCGGACAGACACCGGGGAGCTGTTTTTT.

This clonotype occurred many times. This chain uses TRBV27 with TRBJ1-6; no definite D call. This CDR3 has 11 residues. Per germline, CDR1 MNHEY and CDR2 SMNVEV (reference sequence). The V gene lost 7 bases and the J gene lost 14 bases, with 12 bases spanning the gap. CDR3 coding DNA: TGTGCCAGCAACGGCAGGTGGACCCTCCACTTT. Encoded protein: CASNGRWTLHF.

This clonotype was detected a few times. The chain links TRBV11-1 to TRBJ1-1; D possibly corresponds to TRBD1 (6 bases). This CDR3 has 14 residues. Trimming removed 4 bases at V and 1 base at J, with 10 bases between. CDR1 SGHAT and CDR2 FQDESV come from the germline V gene (reference sequence). DNA for the CDR3: TGTGCCAGCAGCTCCTCAGGGGAGAACACTGAAGCTTTCTTT. It specifies CASSSSGENTEAFF.

The rearrangement uses TRBV12-3 or TRBV12-4 and TRBJ2-2; the D is unclear. V was shortened by 1 base and J by 0 bases, with 6 bases between the two germline ends. This CDR3 region has 15 residues. The CDR3 nucleotides are TGTGCCAGCAGTTTAGTCAGGACGAACACCGGGGAGCTGTTTTTT. Translated: CASSLVRTNTGELFF.

This sequence joins TRBV12-3 or TRBV12-4 and TRBJ1-5; D gene unclear. The CDR3 has 15 residues. Trimming left V 5 bases short and J 0 bases short, with 11 bases between. The DNA for the CDR3 is TGTGCCAGCAGTCCCGACGGATTTAGCAATCAGCCCCAGCATTTT. Its protein is CASSPDGFSNQPQHF.

This clonotype has a count of ten or more. This sequence joins TRBV29-1 and TRBJ2-7, with 7 bases lining up with TRBD1. The V gene end was trimmed by 6 bases and the J gene end by 9 bases; junction bases not matched to a gene: 11. The CDR3 covers 12 residues. CDR1 and CDR2 from the germline V gene are SQVTM and ANQGSEA. The CDR3 is CSVYGTDDGQYF. Here the CDR3 DNA reads TGCAGCGTCTACGGGACAGACGACGGGCAGTACTTC.

In its sample, this clonotype was seen many times. This chain uses TRBV11-2 with TRBJ1-5; D unclear. The CDR3 extends over 15 amino acids. The germline CDR1 and CDR2 sequences are SGHAT and FQNNGV. Trimming took 0 bases from V and 4 from J, leaving 10 bases between them. The DNA of the CDR3 is TGTGCCAGCAGCTTAGACGGGCTGCAAAATCAGCCCCAGCATTTT. This translates into CASSLDGLQNQPQHF. The whole variable domain, filled in from reference TRBV11-2 and TRBJ1-5, reads EAGVAQSPRYKIIEKRQSVAFWCNPISGHATLYWYQQILGQGPKLLIQFQNNGVVDDSQLPKDRFSAERLKGVDSTLKIQPAKLEDSAVYLCASSLDGLQNQPQHFGDGTRLSIL.